This paragraph covers one T cell receptor (beta chain) sequence. Its specificity is not known. The germline gene is not matched at one end of the junction; a read error may be the cause. This CDR3 comprises 16 residues. The germline CDR1 and CDR2 sequences are MNHEY and SVGAGI. The entry originates in a study of cytomegalovirus exposure and HLA in healthy donors. Study outcomes and limitations: In a later analysis, CMV-associated beta chains were mostly HLA-associated, it appeared. The study put 150 to 200 TCR beta chains on its list as cytomegalovirus-associated.

Both 60 Vbeta primers and 13 Jbeta primers went into the PCR. Methods used by the authors: A later analysis tallied 65 million to 85 million unique TCR beta chains, around 11 million of them shared. TCRdb's table, derived via immunoSEQ multiplex PCR, lists solely in-frame clones and lacks some. That table furnishes V, J and clone size, whereas the DNA furnished D and trimming. The top ten clones hold under 2.5% of a sample with more than 100,000 clones, 50% to 75% of them seen once. The sequenced sample was PBMCs. This TCR came from a woman aged 40 to 50 in good health and CMV-seronegative. The chain joins TRBV6-5 to TRBJ1-5; 7 bases agree with TRBD1. For the CDR3, the DNA is TGTGCCAGCAGTTACTCGTACCGGGACAGAAATCAGCCCCGGCATTTT. This sequence encodes CASSYSYRDRNQPRHF.